Sequencing of this T cell receptor beta chain was carried out in a study of T cell repertoires in cytomegalovirus infection. Study-wide background: Shared public TCR beta signatures pointed to both CMV infection and a matching HLA type. General observations from the study: CMV-specific TCR beta clonotypes restricted by HLA-C were the ones dominating the ex vivo response. People with CMV and the relevant HLA were identified by cumulative public TCR beta family frequency.

TCRdb fed the reads into MiXCR, producing one record per CDR3 protein. The repertoire holds roughly 300,000 distinct CDR3 sequences, with about 23% as singletons. This clonotype has more than one count but fewer than ten. Its antigen remains unidentified. This CDR3 has 15 residues. V was trimmed by 1 base and J by 4 bases, leaving 11 bases between them. CDR1 is MDHEN and CDR2 is SYDVKM in the germline V gene. The source is a human donor in good health (CMV status not recorded). Some clones in this sample may be carry-over from other donors' samples. The sample comprised PBMCs. The chain links TRBV28 to TRBJ1-5; D unclear. For the CDR3, the DNA is TGTGCCAGCAGTTTATACGGCAAGGAGAATCAGCCCCAGCATTTT. It is translated as CASSLYGKENQPQHF.